The rows below give T cell receptor beta chains drawn from one sample of a study of regulatory T cells in long-lasting Graves disease. MiXCR, applied by TCRdb to the multiplex PCR reads, yields one record per CDR3 protein. Counted here are about 560,000 distinct CDR3 sequences, roughly 15% occurring once; the ten biggest clones make up 12%. The same data also went into a second study, on T cells in Graves' hyperthyroidism and ophthalmopathy.

The sample consisted of peripheral blood mononuclear cells (PBMCs), taken at new diagnosis, from a patient treated with antithyroid drugs. All receptors come from a young man with Graves disease. Both conserved end residues are part of each CDR3. The order of the fields is clone size, CDR3 length, V gene, J gene, D gene, CDR3 DNA, CDR3 protein. The D gene is left open where the match is weak. A row's size may be missing; if present it is once, few, many or a size class.

>many|13|TRBV7-9|TRBJ1-2|-
TGTGCCAGCAGCTTAGATGGGGGCGGAGGCTACACCTTC
CASSLDGGGGYTF
>-|15|TRBV4-1|TRBJ1-1|-
TGCGCCAGCAGCCCAACAGGGATGGGGAACACTGAAGCTTTCTTT
CASSPTGMGNTEAFF
>many|16|TRBV11-2|TRBJ2-5|TRBD2
TGTGCCAGCAGTCTAGTCAGGCTAGCGGGAGAAGAGACCCAGTACTTC
CASSLVRLAGEETQYF
>many|14|TRBV2|TRBJ2-7|-
TGTGCCAGCCCCGGCAGGGAGAGCTCCTACGAGCAGTACTTC
CASPGRESSYEQYF
>few|16|TRBV3-1|TRBJ2-3|-
TGTGCCAGCAGCCCCCCCGGCGGGCGGCACACAGATACGCAGTATTTT
CASSPPGGRHTDTQYF
>-|13|TRBV20-1|TRBJ2-7|TRBD1
TGCAGTGCTTTCGGGACAGGGGGTCGGCAGCAGTACTTC
CSAFGTGGRQQYF
>many|15|TRBV20-1|TRBJ2-3|-
TGCAGTGCTAGACGGGAAGGGGCTGGTCCAGATACGCAGTATTTT
CSARREGAGPDTQYF
>-|17|TRBV4-1|TRBJ2-4|TRBD2
TGCGCCAGCAGCCGATTAAAAACATCGGGGGGCAAAAACATTCAGTACTTC
CASSRLKTSGGKNIQYF
>many|12|TRBV6-1|TRBJ1-2|TRBD1
TGTGCCAGCACCAGACAGGGGAGAGGCTACACCTTC
CASTRQGRGYTF
>many|13|TRBV20-1|TRBJ2-7|TRBD2
TGCAGTGCTAGAGCGGGGGGGGGCTACGAGCAGTACTTC
CSARAGGGYEQYF
>-|14|TRBV13|TRBJ2-7|TRBD1
TGTGCCAGCAGTCGATACAGGGGTACCTACGAGCAGTACTTC
CASSRYRGTYEQYF
>-|14|TRBV5-5|TRBJ1-2|-
TGTGCCAGCAGCAGTTGGGACAAGAACTATGGCTACACCTTC
CASSSWDKNYGYTF
>many|16|TRBV6-1|TRBJ2-7|TRBD2
TGTGCCAGCAGGGTACTAGCGGGTACCCATCCCAGCGAGCAGTACTTC
CASRVLAGTHPSEQYF
>few|13|TRBV19|TRBJ1-4|-
TGTGCCAGTAGTAGGAACCAGAGGGAAAAACTGTTTTTT
CASSRNQREKLFF
>few|18|TRBV6-9|TRBJ1-1|-
TGTGCCAGCAGTTACTGGGCCCCGACAGGTGTTGGTGGCACTGAAGCTTTCTTT
CASSYWAPTGVGGTEAFF
>many|13|TRBV7-2|TRBJ1-6|-
TGTGCCAGCAGCTTAGCCAGTAATTCACCCCTCCACTTT
CASSLASNSPLHF
>many|13|TRBV18|TRBJ2-7|-
TGTGCCAGCTCACCGGCCAGGCCGGGCGAGCAGTACTTC
CASSPARPGEQYF
>many|13|TRBV30|TRBJ2-3|-
TGTGCCGGCTCGGGACTCATCACAGATACGCAGTATTTT
CAGSGLITDTQYF
>many|11|TRBV11-2|TRBJ2-5|-
TGTGCCAGCACGGAGTGGGAGACCCAGTACTTC
CASTEWETQYF
>-|17|TRBV5-8|TRBJ1-6|-
TGTGCCAGCAGCTTGGAACAGCTTAGCTCCTATAATTCACCCCTCCACTTT
CASSLEQLSSYNSPLHF
>many|16|TRBV27|TRBJ2-1|-
TGTGCCAGCAGTTTAGAGGGACACGCCGGCTACAATGAGCAGTTCTTC
CASSLEGHAGYNEQFF
>many|15|TRBV2|TRBJ2-1|-
TGTGCCAGCAGTCCCACCGGAGGGGGGGTCGATGAGCAGTTCTTC
CASSPTGGGVDEQFF
>few|16|TRBV7-9|TRBJ1-1|-
TGTGCCAGCAGCGCCCCACAAGGGGGAAGGGGCACTGAAGCTTTCTTT
CASSAPQGGRGTEAFF
>-|13|TRBV19|TRBJ1-2|-
TGTGCCAGTACCATGTGGGGCGACTATGGCTACACCTTC
CASTMWGDYGYTF